This T cell receptor beta chain comes out of a study of blood T cell repertoires in COVID-19 (dated by TCRdb to 2018 to 2021). As for the study more broadly: The collaborator samples originated in the United States, Italy and Spain and spanned the acute and convalescent phases of COVID-19. Subjects who had been exposed to COVID-19, were actively infected with it, or had recovered from it provided the deeply sampled blood TCRbeta repertoires that made up the dataset. Samples came from the ongoing ImmuneRACE study (first 160 participants) plus 1,254 subjects from 6 global collaborators. The repertoires were made available in a free public database intended to serve as a resource for research on the immune response to SARS-CoV-2. A de-identified subject ID, COVID-19 status, age in years and sex were almost always included in the sample metadata. Where HLA class I and class II types were available, the types were taken from metadata supplied by the sample provider, not from assay-based typing. The prospective study material was composed of cDNA or gDNA derived from T cells, B-cell-depleted T cells, or PBMCs. The study at large found these results: Clinical and demographic metadata were provided uncurated, with the amount varying by source and participant.

Each collaborating institution followed its own protocols to collect whole blood in K2EDTA tubes. Collaborator samples were shipped for TCRbeta analysis as frozen whole blood, isolated PBMCs, or DNA extracted from either sample type. Notes on this clone: Its target antigen remains unknown. Base qualities are not recorded, but no much larger clone differs from it by a single base.

CDR1 SGHDT and CDR2 YYEEEE are derived from the germline V gene. The cysteine opens and the phenylalanine closes a CDR3 of 13 amino acids. Left in the record is the CDR3 DNA by itself, 39 bases read in frame from the first base. Compared with germline, V lacks 4 bases and J lacks 3 bases; bases without a gene match: 3. TCRbeta CDR3 regions were amplified from genomic DNA by means of the immunoSEQ Assay, a bias-controlled multiplex PCR. The paper's data handling went like this. Nucleated cell counts per sample were estimated from amplification of reference gene primers within the assay. Sequence reads were collapsed and filtered to measure the absolute abundance of every unique TCRbeta CDR3 rearrangement. For each sample, productive Simpson clonality was calculated by taking the square root of Simpson's diversity index across productive rearrangements. Not all clones reach the TCRdb copy of this immuneACCESS table, which keeps in-frame sequences only. Checked studies attribute under half of the gap to unresolved V genes and leave the rest unexplained. Clonal size and the V and J genes are those of that table, whereas D and trimming came from the DNA. The sample table contains about 140,000 clones; only one count was recorded for over 60% of them. The ten largest clones represent roughly 10% of the sample.

This sequence originates from a woman in her 50s with active or convalescent COVID-19. The specimen sequenced was peripheral blood. This receptor chain uses TRBV5-6 and TRBJ2-7, with 8 central nucleotides matching TRBD1. The CDR3 is CASSPTGGYEQYF. The nucleotide sequence is given as TGTGCCAGCAGCCCCACAGGGGGCTACGAGCAGTACTTC.